A selection of T cell receptor beta chains follows, all from one sample in a study of T cell responses to AZD1222 COVID-19 vaccine. Method: immunoSEQ multiplex PCR; TCRdb's copy keeps in-frame clones and lacks some. There are roughly 70,000 clones in the sample; more than 85% occur only once, and approximately 15% lies in the top ten. Here the sequenced sample was peripheral blood, taken on day 0 of AZD1222 vaccination. The receptors here all came from an adult in good health. Each CDR3 is given with its conserved first and last residue. Fields, in order: J gene, V gene, CDR3 protein.

TRBJ1-1 TRBV25-1 CASSSHVNTEAFF
TRBJ2-5 TRBV10-3 CAISLGQGETQYF
TRBJ2-7 TRBV13 CASSLGTVGNEQYF
TRBJ2-5 TRBV5-6 CASSRGEKGETQYF
TRBJ1-2 TRBV3-1/TRBV3-2 CASSLGEGVYGYTF
TRBJ1-4 TRBV15 CATSRSRALGEKLFF
TRBJ2-2 TRBV7-6 CASFPMRGVITGELFF
TRBJ2-2 TRBV4-1 CASSHNTGELFF
TRBJ1-5 TRBV7-2 CASSLTPGTNQPQHF
TRBJ2-7 TRBV7-2 CASSAVSGYEQYF
TRBJ1-1 TRBV28 CASTLIPSNTEAFF
TRBJ2-3 TRBV15 CATSARGGDTDTQYF